The 26 T cell receptor beta chains given below trace back to one sample, sequenced in a study of shared clonotypes between healthy human individuals. Using immunoSEQ multiplex PCR, the repertoire was profiled, and TCRdb retains in-frame clones only, with some absent. The sample yields 1.5 million to 2.5 million clones, around 96% seen once. CD45RO-negative, CCR7-positively selected cells formed the naive CD8 fraction, excluding terminally differentiated effector memory CD45RA+ cells. The sample taken for sequencing was naive CD8+ T cells sorted from blood. All receptors come from a young man in good health.

The rearrangement joins TRBV7-6 to TRBJ2-5; 11 bases line up with TRBD1. Per the germline V gene, CDR1 is SGHVS and CDR2 is FNYEAQ. The V and J ends lost 5 bases and 5 bases, in that order; junction bases with no gene match: 10. The CDR3 covers 16 residues. The CDR3 loop is CASSIGQGALAETQYF. The CDR3 bases are TGTGCCAGCAGCATCGGACAGGGGGCGCTAGCGGAGACCCAGTACTTC.

To note about this clone: In the same sample, other DNA sequences code for this CDR3. The chain has TRBV27 and TRBJ2-6, with D unresolved. CDR3 length: 15 amino acids. Trimming cost V 5 bases and J 0 bases, with 8 bases left between them. CDR1 is MNHEY, CDR2 SMNVEV, per germline (reference sequence). CDR3 amino acids: CASSSQGSGANVLTF. The CDR3 DNA follows: TGTGCCAGCAGTAGCCAAGGCTCTGGGGCCAACGTCCTGACTTTC. Variable domain in full (rest from reference TRBV27 and TRBJ2-6): EAQVTQNPRYLITVTGKKLTVTCSQNMNHEYMSWYRQDPGLGLRQIYYSMNVEVTDKGDVPEGYKVSRKEKRNFPLILESPSPNQTSLYFCASSSQGSGANVLTFGAGSRLTVL.

V gene TRBV2 combines with J gene TRBJ1-5, with a tentative D call TRBD1 (6 bases). The V and J ends lost 7 bases and 4 bases respectively, with 14 bases between them. This CDR3 has 14 residues. Germline lookup yields CDR1 SNHLY and CDR2 FYNNEI. The CDR3 spells CASKGGSGNQPQHF. The CDR3 DNA sequence: TGTGCCAGCAAGGGGGGCTCTGGGAATCAGCCCCAGCATTTT. The full variable domain, its missing parts supplied by reference TRBV2 and TRBJ1-5, is EPEVTQTPSHQVTQMGQEVILRCVPISNHLYFYWYRQILGQKVEFLVSFYNNEISEKSEIFDDQFSVERPDGSNFTLKIRSTKLEDSAMYFCASKGGSGNQPQHFGDGTRLSIL.

As concerns this clone: Other DNA sequences within the sample encode an identical CDR3. The V call is TRBV13, the J call TRBJ2-2; D gene unclear. CDR3 size: 13 residues. The germline gives CDR1 PRHDT, CDR2 FYEKMQ (reference sequence). Trimming took 1 base from V and 4 from J, leaving 4 bases between them. The chain's CDR3 is CASSLDSTGELFF. Written as DNA, the CDR3 is TGTGCCAGCAGCTTAGACAGCACCGGGGAGCTGTTTTTT. Full variable domain (rest looked up from reference TRBV13 and TRBJ2-2): AAGVIQSPRHLIKEKRETATLKCYPIPRHDTVYWYQQGPGQDPQFLISFYEKMQSDKGSIPDRFSAQQFSDYHSELNMSSLELGDSALYFCASSLDSTGELFFGEGSRLTVL.

To note about this clone: Other DNA sequences in this specimen translate into the identical CDR3. V and J are TRBV4-1 and TRBJ1-1, with 7 bases fitting TRBD1. Per germline, CDR1 MGHRA and CDR2 YSYEKL. CDR3 length: 14 amino acids. V was clipped by 4 bases and J by 1 base; unmatched bases: 3. In DNA form, the CDR3 reads TGCGCCAGCAGCCTAGGACAGGCGAACACTGAAGCTTTCTTT. This codes for CASSLGQANTEAFF.

The J gene is TRBJ2-5, the V gene TRBV5-4; D unclear. This CDR3 is built from 14 residues. Germline V gene lookup returns CDR1 SGHNT and CDR2 YYREEE (reference sequence). V dropped 6 bases and J dropped 2 bases, with 14 bases sitting between them. The CDR3 spells CASNQIGFQETQYF. Written as DNA, the CDR3 is TGTGCCAGCAACCAGATTGGGTTTCAAGAGACCCAGTACTTC.

The V gene is TRBV5-4, the J gene TRBJ1-6; possibly TRBD1 for D (5 bases). The CDR3 is 13 residues long. Per the germline V gene, CDR1 is SGHNT and CDR2 is YYREEE (reference sequence). V was trimmed by 2 bases and J by 9 bases, leaving 9 bases between them. The CDR3 is CASSFQGGSPLHF. CDR3 bases: TGTGCCAGCAGCTTCCAGGGAGGTTCACCCCTCCACTTT. The entire variable domain, with the rest obtained from reference TRBV5-4 and TRBJ1-6, is as follows: ETGVTQSPTHLIKTRGQQVTLRCSSQSGHNTVSWYQQALGQGPQFIFQYYREEENGRGNFPPRFSGLQFPNYSSELNVNALELDDSALYLCASSFQGGSPLHFGNGTRLTVT.

The J gene is TRBJ2-5, the V gene TRBV7-9, with D uncertain. Trimming pared 5 bases from V and 1 base from J, leaving 8 bases between. The CDR3 is 13 amino acids. Germline V gene sequence: CDR1 SEHNR, CDR2 FQNEAQ (reference sequence). As DNA, the CDR3 is TGTGCCAGCAGCCGGGTTAGCCAAGAGACCCAGTACTTC. This sequence encodes CASSRVSQETQYF.

The chain is built from TRBV28 and TRBJ2-2; perhaps TRBD2 as D (5 bases). V shed 6 bases and J shed 7 bases, with 15 bases lying between them. This CDR3 region has 14 residues. From germline, CDR1 is MDHEN and CDR2 SYDVKM. The CDR3 sequence is CASSPDSQIGELFF. In DNA form, the CDR3 reads TGTGCCAGCAGCCCGGACTCCCAAATCGGGGAGCTGTTTTTT. Full variable domain (missing parts from reference TRBV28 and TRBJ2-2): DVKVTQSSRYLVKRTGEKVFLECVQDMDHENMFWYRQDPGLGLRLIYFSYDVKMKEKGDIPEGYSVSREKKERFSLILESASTNQTSMYLCASSPDSQIGELFFGEGSRLTVL.

The chain has TRBV6-5 and TRBJ2-1, with D tentatively TRBD1 (5 bases). CDR3 size: 12 residues. The V end lost 1 base, the J end lost 9 bases, and 7 bases lay between the germline ends. Germline-derived CDR1 and CDR2 are MNHEY and SVGAGI. Here the CDR3 reads CASSYLQGEQFF. As DNA, the CDR3 is TGTGCCAGCAGTTACTTGCAGGGTGAGCAGTTCTTC.

The chain recombines TRBV30 with TRBJ1-6, with a tentative D call TRBD1 (6 bases). V was pared by 2 bases and J by 7 bases, with 15 bases between. The CDR3 consists of 15 residues. Germline V lookup: CDR1 GTSNPN, CDR2 SVGIG (reference sequence). DNA for the CDR3: TGTGCCTGGAGTCGGGAGGGGGGGGCCAATTCACCCCTCCACTTT. As protein: CAWSREGGANSPLHF.

This chain connects TRBV6-1 to TRBJ2-1; tentative D call: TRBD2 (7 bases). Germline values: CDR1 MNHNS, CDR2 SASEGT. Trimming took off 2 bases at V and 5 bases at J, with 13 bases between the two ends. The CDR3 spans 15 residues. CDR3 loop: CASSERWGGHNEQFF. The DNA for the CDR3 is TGTGCCAGCAGTGAAAGATGGGGGGGCCACAATGAGCAGTTCTTC.

The V and J genes are TRBV5-4 and TRBJ2-7; 7 positions agree with TRBD2. The CDR3 has 15 residues. CDR1 and CDR2 (germline): SGHNT, YYREEE (reference sequence). Trimming cost V 2 bases and J 3 bases; bases outside gene matches: 8. The CDR3 here is CASSFGGIEVYEQYF. CDR3 nucleotides: TGTGCCAGCAGCTTCGGGGGGATAGAGGTCTACGAGCAGTACTTC.

As regards this clone: Other DNA variants within this sample encode the same CDR3. The J gene is TRBJ1-1, the V gene TRBV27; tentative D call: TRBD1 (5 bases). Germline CDR1 MNHEY, CDR2 SMNVEV (reference sequence). Trimming stripped 3 bases from V and 4 bases from J, with 9 bases between. The CDR3 contains 13 residues. DNA of the CDR3: TGTGCCAGCAGTTTGGGGCAGAGCACTGAAGCTTTCTTT. This encodes CASSLGQSTEAFF.

The chain combines TRBV5-1 with TRBJ1-5; D call uncertain. V was trimmed by 4 bases and J by 6 bases, leaving 17 bases between them. The CDR3 has 15 residues. CDR1 and CDR2 from the germline V gene are SGHRS and YFSETQ. CDR3 nucleotides: TGCGCCAGCAGCCCGGAGGGTGGATTTCCTCAGCCCCAGCATTTT. Protein product: CASSPEGGFPQPQHF.

The CDR3 spells CANAGGALYGYTF. CDR3 sequence (DNA): TGTGCCAACGCGGGAGGAGCGCTCTATGGCTACACCTTC. The rearrangement joins TRBV6-1 to TRBJ1-2; D gene ambiguous. This CDR3 is 13 amino acids long. From germline, CDR1 is MNHNS and CDR2 SASEGT. Deletions cut 10 bases from V and 4 bases from J, with 16 bases between.

This clone was detected only a few times. The rearrangement uses TRBV5-1 and TRBJ1-2; 7 bases are a match to TRBD1. Per germline, CDR1 SGHRS and CDR2 YFSETQ. CDR3 length: 12 amino acids. The V gene end was trimmed by 8 bases and the J gene end by 8 bases; junction bases not matched to a gene: 9. In DNA form, the CDR3 reads TGCGCCAGGAGAACAGGGGTCGTCGGCTACACCTTC. This translates into CARRTGVVGYTF.

CDR3 nucleotide sequence: TGTGCCAGCGATTCAGCGGGAGATTCAGATACGCAGTATTTT. It is translated as CASDSAGDSDTQYF. The gene calls are TRBV2 and TRBJ2-3; TRBD2 agrees at 8 bases. The CDR3 length is 14 residues. Per the germline V gene, CDR1 is SNHLY and CDR2 is FYNNEI. After removal of 8 bases from V and 4 bases from J, the junction contained 8 bases not matched to a gene.

The CDR3 bases are TGTGCCAGCACCCCCAACCCATGGAATGAGCAGTTCTTC. Translating it yields CASTPNPWNEQFF. This chain connects TRBV5-6 to TRBJ2-1; D remains ambiguous. V dropped 6 bases and J dropped 7 bases, with 14 bases sitting between them. Germline-derived CDR1 and CDR2 are SGHDT and YYEEEE. This CDR3 region has 13 residues.

V and J are TRBV5-8 and TRBJ1-1; D is undetermined. The CDR3 has 13 amino acids. Germline V CDR1 and CDR2: SGHTS, YDEGEE. Trimming left V 2 bases short and J 0 bases short, with 5 bases between. For the CDR3, the DNA is TGTGCCAGCAGCTTCTACATGAACACTGAAGCTTTCTTT. This codes for CASSFYMNTEAFF.

The rearrangement joins TRBV27 to TRBJ2-2; either TRBD1 or TRBD2 may fit D (5 bases each). The CDR3 extends over 13 amino acids. Deletions cut 2 bases from V and 7 bases from J, with 8 bases between. Germline V gives CDR1 MNHEY, CDR2 SMNVEV (reference sequence). CDR3 sequence (DNA): TGTGCCAGCAGTTTACCGAGGGGCGGGGAGCTGTTTTTT. As protein: CASSLPRGGELFF.

The chain links TRBV6-6 to TRBJ2-7, with TRBD2 matching 9 bases. CDR1 and CDR2 from the germline V gene are MNHNY and SVGAGI (reference sequence). V trimming: 3 bases; J trimming: 4 bases; junction bases outside the gene matches: 7. There are 15 residues in the CDR3. The CDR3 bases are TGTGCCAGCAGTTATGTGGCGGGAGGGCCTTACGAGCAGTACTTC. Amino acids: CASSYVAGGPYEQYF.

The CDR3 DNA sequence: TGTGCCAGCAGCTTAGGGCCAGGGACGTGGGGAGCGGGGGCGGGAGATACGCAGTATTTT. Protein sequence: CASSLGPGTWGAGAGDTQYF. The chain carries TRBV27 and TRBJ2-3; 8 bases agree with TRBD2. This CDR3 is built from 20 residues. The V segment lost 6 bases and the J segment 5 bases; nucleotides outside the gene matches: 25. Germline CDR1 reads MNHEY; CDR2 reads SMNVEV (reference sequence).

The chain has TRBV7-9 and TRBJ2-3; 7 nucleotides agree with TRBD2. V was pared by 5 bases and J by 3 bases, with 20 bases of the junction left unmatched. From germline, CDR1 is SEHNR and CDR2 FQNEAQ (reference sequence). This CDR3 region has 19 residues. The DNA of the CDR3 is TGTGCCAGCAGCCTCCCCGGCTATGCGGGAGAAGGAAGAACAGATACGCAGTATTTT. Its translation: CASSLPGYAGEGRTDTQYF.

The J gene is TRBJ2-5, the V gene TRBV6-5; D is perhaps TRBD1 or TRBD2 (5 bases each). The CDR3 has 14 residues. The germline gives CDR1 MNHEY, CDR2 SVGAGI. V lost 6 bases and J lost 4, with 15 bases in between. The CDR3 DNA reads TGTGCCAGCAGCCATCAGGGCGCGGGAGAGACCCAGTACTTC. It encodes CASSHQGAGETQYF.

This sequence joins TRBV5-4 and TRBJ2-2; no clear D. The CDR3 is 13 residues long. Per the germline V gene, CDR1 is SGHNT and CDR2 is YYREEE (reference sequence). The V end was cut by 6 bases, the J end by 2 bases, with 8 bases between. For the CDR3, the DNA is TGTGCCAGCAACGGGCAAAACACCGGGGAGCTGTTTTTT. Amino acids: CASNGQNTGELFF.